This T cell receptor (beta chain) was sequenced during a study of identical twins. The study, taken as a whole, reports: For zero-insertion analyses, partial confounding could come from invariant MAIT and iNKT cells.

Unique molecular identifiers were present on the cDNA, and a universal primer site came from template switching. TCRdb re-called the 5' RACE reads through MiXCR, storing one row per CDR3 protein. This sample has about 200,000 distinct CDR3 sequences, with about 15% found just once. Per the germline V gene, CDR1 is MNHEY and CDR2 is SMNVEV (reference sequence). Trimming stripped 2 bases from V and 4 bases from J, with 9 bases between. The CDR3 has 14 amino acids. About this clonotype itself: Its antigen is currently unknown.

This sample was shared with a second study, whose subject was T cells expressing NK-cell markers. Per that study: Sorted CD3+CD56-NKG2C+, CD3+CD56+NKG2C+ and CD3+CD56+NKG2C- T cells supplied the TCR beta repertoires. A range of about 1.0-7.5% of CD8+ T cells consisted of dominant NKG2C+ clonotypes in 6 or 7 donors.

The chain joins TRBV27 to TRBJ2-1; D is ambiguous. Material: CD8+ T cells sorted from blood. This TCR derives from a woman aged 18-29 years in good health. CDR3 nucleotide sequence: TGTGCCAGCAGTTTAATCGGCACTTACAATGAGCAGTTCTTC. Protein: CASSLIGTYNEQFF.